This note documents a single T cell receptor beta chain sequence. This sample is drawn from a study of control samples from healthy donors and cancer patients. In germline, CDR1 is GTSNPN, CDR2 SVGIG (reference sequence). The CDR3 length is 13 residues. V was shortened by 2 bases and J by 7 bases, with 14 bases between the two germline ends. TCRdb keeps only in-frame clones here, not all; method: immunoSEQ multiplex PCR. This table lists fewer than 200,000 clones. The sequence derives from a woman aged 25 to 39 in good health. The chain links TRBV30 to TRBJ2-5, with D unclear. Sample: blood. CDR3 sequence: CAWSTVGYGTQYF. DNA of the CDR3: TGTGCCTGGAGTACAGTCGGCTACGGGACCCAGTACTTC.